These 23 T cell receptor beta chains were all obtained from the same sample, sequenced in a study of blood T cells in healthy people across ages. The second PCR ran roughly 7 to 12 cycles with a sample-barcoded 5' primer and J-beta primers. Each CDR3 protein gets one entry after TCRdb re-called the 5' RACE reads with MiXCR. The profile shows about 1.6 million distinct CDR3 sequences, roughly 30% of them singletons. What was sequenced was blood. The receptors were gathered from a woman aged 25 to 39 in good health.

The chain has TRBV12-3 or TRBV12-4 and TRBJ2-1; D unresolved. The CDR3 is made up of 16 amino acids. The germline V and J ends were trimmed by 1 base and 2 bases, with 12 bases remaining between them. The CDR3 loop reads CASSLGPTSPYNEQFF. CDR3 DNA sequence: TGTGCCAGCAGTTTAGGGCCCACCAGCCCCTACAATGAGCAGTTCTTC.

The V gene is TRBV10-3, the J gene TRBJ2-7, with D maybe TRBD2 (6 bases). Trimming left V 2 bases short and J 7 bases short, with 18 bases between. CDR1 and CDR2 from the germline V gene are ENHRY and SYGVKD. The CDR3 loop spans 15 amino acids. CDR3 bases: TGTGCCATCAGTGAGCTCGGACCCGGGGGTGGGGAGCAGTACTTC. Its protein product is CAISELGPGGGEQYF.

This clonotype was recorded a few times. V and J are TRBV20-1 and TRBJ2-3; 9 bases map to TRBD1. This CDR3 has 15 amino acids. J was trimmed by 4 bases and V by 6 bases; bases with no gene match: 11. Looked up from germline, CDR1 is DFQATT and CDR2 is SNEGSKA (reference sequence). The CDR3 nucleotides are TGCAGTGCGATACAGGGGGCGCAACAGTCAGATACGCAGTATTTT. This translates into CSAIQGAQQSDTQYF.

On this clonotype: A clone one base away is much larger, so this may be a read error. This chain uses TRBV4-1 with TRBJ2-1; no firm D call. The germline CDR1 and CDR2 sequences are MGHRA and YSYEKL. CDR3 length: 16 residues. The CDR3 coding sequence is TGCGCCAGCAGCCAAACCGGGTCCAGCTCCTACGATGAGCAGTTCTTC. Amino acid sequence: CASSQTGSSSYDEQFF.

This clonotype was detected many times. The rearrangement joins TRBV6-5 to TRBJ2-5, with TRBD1 identical over 9 bases. Germline-derived CDR1 and CDR2 are MNHEY and SVGAGI. V lost 4 bases and J lost 5; bases outside the gene matches: 8. The CDR3 consists of 15 residues. DNA of the CDR3: TGTGCCAGCAGTTCTAGCACAGGGGGCGGTGAGACCCAGTACTTC. This gives the protein CASSSSTGGGETQYF.

The rearrangement joins TRBV27 to TRBJ2-3; D is uncertain. CDR3 length equals 13 residues. Germline values: CDR1 MNHEY, CDR2 SMNVEV (reference sequence). V lost 1 base and J 5 bases, leaving 7 bases between the germline ends. The CDR3 spells CASSLWQRDTQYF. The CDR3 nucleotides read TGTGCCAGCAGTTTATGGCAGAGAGATACGCAGTATTTT.

V and J are TRBV4-1 and TRBJ2-5; possibly TRBD2 for D (6 bases). The CDR3 length is 16 residues. V lost 0 bases and J 0 bases, leaving 11 bases between the germline ends. Per the germline V gene, CDR1 is MGHRA and CDR2 is YSYEKL. CDR3 sequence reads: CASSQDPRDYQETQYF. DNA for the CDR3: TGCGCCAGCAGCCAAGATCCCCGGGACTACCAAGAGACCCAGTACTTC.

The rearrangement uses TRBV20-1 and TRBJ2-7; TRBD1 aligns across 8 bases. CDR1 and CDR2 (germline): DFQATT, SNEGSKA (reference sequence). This CDR3 has 13 residues. With V trimmed by 2 bases and J by 7 bases, 7 bases remained unmatched. Here the CDR3 DNA reads TGCAGTGCTAGAATGCCAGGGGGCTGGGAGCAGTACTTC. As protein: CSARMPGGWEQYF.

This clonotype was counted ten times or more. The J gene is TRBJ2-5, the V gene TRBV28; D is perhaps TRBD1 or TRBD2 (5 bases each). From germline, CDR1 is MDHEN and CDR2 SYDVKM. The V and J ends lost 5 bases and 5 bases respectively, with 12 bases between them. The CDR3 loop spans 13 amino acids. The CDR3 region is CASSPGTWETQYF. The CDR3 nucleotides are TGTGCCAGCAGTCCAGGGACCTGGGAGACCCAGTACTTC. Variable domain in full (rest from reference TRBV28 and TRBJ2-5): DVKVTQSSRYLVKRTGEKVFLECVQDMDHENMFWYRQDPGLGLRLIYFSYDVKMKEKGDIPEGYSVSREKKERFSLILESASTNQTSMYLCASSPGTWETQYFGPGTRLLVL.

This clonotype has just a few counts. J is TRBJ2-5 and V is TRBV4-2; possibly TRBD2 for D (5 bases). CDR1 and CDR2 (germline): LGHNA, YNFKEQ. Trimming took 2 bases from V and 3 from J, leaving 13 bases between them. The CDR3 extends over 15 amino acids. CDR3 residues: CASSQLAGFKETQYF. The CDR3 nucleotides read TGTGCCAGCAGCCAACTAGCTGGTTTTAAAGAGACCCAGTACTTC.

The V and J genes are TRBV13 and TRBJ2-1, with 10 bases identical to TRBD2. V gave up 0 bases and J gave up 14 bases; unmatched junction bases: 4. The CDR3 sequence is 13 residues long. The V gene's germline CDR1 is PRHDT and CDR2 FYEKMQ (reference sequence). This CDR3 reads CASSLGRGTSEFF. Here the CDR3 DNA reads TGTGCCAGCAGCTTAGGCCGAGGGACTAGCGAGTTCTTC.

Only one count was recorded for this clonotype. A much larger clone lies one base from this, so it may be a read error. V and J are TRBV29-1 and TRBJ2-3, with TRBD2 matching 10 bases. There are 15 residues in the CDR3. Germline CDR1 reads SQVTM; CDR2 reads ANQGSEA. CDR3 region: CSGSGTSVTTDTRYF. CDR3 in DNA: TGCAGCGGGTCCGGGACTAGCGTCACCACAGATACGCGGTATTTT.

The genes are TRBV5-1 and TRBJ2-7; D call uncertain. V lost 0 bases to trimming and J lost 2 bases, with 12 bases between them. This CDR3 is 15 amino acids long. Germline-derived CDR1 and CDR2 are SGHRS and YFSETQ. In DNA form, the CDR3 reads TGCGCCAGCAGCTTGGGGCAAGCTAGGCCCTACGAGCAGTACTTC. Translated, it gives CASSLGQARPYEQYF.

This clonotype was seen repeatedly, ten times or more. J is TRBJ2-7 and V is TRBV7-9, with 13 nucleotides matching TRBD2. Germline lookup yields CDR1 SEHNR and CDR2 FQNEAQ (reference sequence). The ends lost 5 bases at V and 3 bases at J; junction bases unmatched: 10. The CDR3 is made up of 17 amino acids. In DNA, the CDR3 is TGTGCCAGCAGCCCTTGGACTAGCGGGAGCGCCAGCTACGAGCAGTACTTC. Its protein product is CASSPWTSGSASYEQYF.

The J gene is TRBJ1-4, the V gene TRBV27, with D possibly matching TRBD1 (5 bases). V lost 9 bases, J lost 8 bases, and 19 bases lay in between. The CDR3 extends over 14 amino acids. The germline gives CDR1 MNHEY, CDR2 SMNVEV (reference sequence). The CDR3 loop reads CARGRAREREKLFF. The CDR3 DNA reads as TGTGCCAGGGGACGTGCGAGGGAGAGGGAAAAACTGTTTTTT.

The V call is TRBV6-1, the J call TRBJ1-5; weak D call: TRBD1 (5 bases). In germline, CDR1 is MNHNS, CDR2 SASEGT. This CDR3 comprises 15 residues. Trimming removed 4 bases at V and 7 bases at J, with 17 bases between. CDR3 in amino acids: CASSALTGGQQPQHF. CDR3 in DNA: TGTGCCAGCAGTGCCCTTACGGGGGGTCAGCAGCCCCAGCATTTT.

This clonotype was found many times. It may be a read error: a sequence one base away is much more abundant. The chain uses TRBV20-1 and TRBJ2-3; D may match TRBD1 or TRBD2 (7 bases each). Between the trimmed V and J ends, which lost 3 bases and 4 bases, there was a span of 17 bases. The CDR3 runs 15 residues. Per germline, CDR1 DFQATT and CDR2 SNEGSKA (reference sequence). The CDR3 nucleotides read TGCAGTGCTAGTAGCAGGGGGGGGTCTTCAGATACGCAGTATTTT. Its protein product is CSASSRGGSSDTQYF.

This clonotype was observed a few times. The chain couples TRBV7-3 to TRBJ2-1; TRBD2 matches 11 bases. V trimming: 5 bases; J trimming: 6 bases; junction bases outside the gene matches: 9. The CDR3 has 16 amino acids. Germline CDR1 and CDR2: SGHTA and FQGTGA. The CDR3 loop reads CASSPKSLAGVNEQFF. In nucleotides, the CDR3 is TGTGCCAGCAGCCCCAAATCACTAGCGGGAGTCAATGAGCAGTTCTTC. Full variable domain (rest looked up from reference TRBV7-3 and TRBJ2-1): GAGVSQTPSNKVTEKGKYVELRCDPISGHTALYWYRQSLGQGPEFLIYFQGTGAADDSGLPNDRFFAVRPEGSVSTLKIQRTERGDSAVYLCASSPKSLAGVNEQFFGPGTRLTVL.

This clonotype was observed at least ten times. The chain combines TRBV12-3 or TRBV12-4 with TRBJ2-7; TRBD1 matches at 9 bases. The CDR3 totals 14 residues. V shed 6 bases, J shed 4 bases, and the junction held 7 bases outside the gene matches. CDR3 region: CASRITGGWYEQYF. The CDR3 bases are TGTGCCAGCAGGATTACAGGGGGCTGGTACGAGCAGTACTTC.

The chain combines TRBV7-2 with TRBJ2-1; D gene ambiguous. Trimming took off 2 bases at V and 7 bases at J, with 12 bases between the two ends. Germline V lookup: CDR1 SGHTA, CDR2 FQGNSA. This CDR3 spans 14 amino acids. CDR3 coding DNA: TGTGCCAGCAGCTTACTGGCTAGTACTAATGAGCAGTTCTTC. It specifies CASSLLASTNEQFF. Full variable domain (missing parts from reference TRBV7-2 and TRBJ2-1): GAGVSQSPSNKVTEKGKDVELRCDPISGHTALYWYRQSLGQGLEFLIYFQGNSAPDKSGLPSDRFSAERTGGSVSTLTIQRTQQEDSAVYLCASSLLASTNEQFFGPGTRLTVL.

Remarks on this clonotype: One base away lies a much larger clone, so this may be a sequencing read error. In this CDR3 the conserved last residue, phenylalanine or tryptophan, is missing, so a read error is likely. V usage is TRBV29-1 and J usage is TRBJ2-7, with TRBD2 matching over 10 bases. V was pared by 3 bases and J by 5 bases, with 13 bases of the junction left unmatched. Germline values: CDR1 SQVTM, CDR2 ANQGSEA. This CDR3 contains 16 residues. The CDR3 sequence: CSVDGLAGEVAHEQYL. DNA of the CDR3: TGCAGCGTTGATGGCCTAGCGGGAGAGGTCGCCCACGAGCAGTACTTA.

This CDR3 reads CASSLTSGVKVVAFF. The DNA for the CDR3 is TGTGCCAGCAGCCTAACCAGTGGAGTAAAAGTAGTGGCTTTCTTT. This chain uses TRBV12-3 or TRBV12-4 with TRBJ1-1; the D is unclear. Trimming cost V 6 bases and J 11 bases, with 25 bases left between them. The CDR3 is 15 amino acids.

The rearrangement links TRBV6-6 to TRBJ2-5; D gene uncertain. Judging by the DNA end, TRBJ2-7 fits better; the J call may be wrong. Germline V CDR1 and CDR2: MNHNY, SVGAGI (reference sequence). This CDR3 comprises 12 residues. The CDR3 region has the DNA TGTGCCAGCAGTGACCCCGGCTACGAGCAGTACTTC. Translated: CASSDPGYEQYF.